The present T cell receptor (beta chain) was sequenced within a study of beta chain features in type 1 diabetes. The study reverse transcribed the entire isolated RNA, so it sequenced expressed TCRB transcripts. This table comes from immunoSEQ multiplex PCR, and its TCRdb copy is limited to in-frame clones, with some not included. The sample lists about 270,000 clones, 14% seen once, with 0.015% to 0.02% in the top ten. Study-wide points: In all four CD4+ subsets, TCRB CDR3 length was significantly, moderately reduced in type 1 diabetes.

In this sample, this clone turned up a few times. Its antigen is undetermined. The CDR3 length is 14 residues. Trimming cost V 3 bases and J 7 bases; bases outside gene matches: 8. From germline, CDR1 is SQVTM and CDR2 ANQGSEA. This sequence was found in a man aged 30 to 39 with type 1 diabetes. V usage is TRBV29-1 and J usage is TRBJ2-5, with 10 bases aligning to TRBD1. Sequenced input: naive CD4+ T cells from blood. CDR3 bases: TGCAGCGTTGAGAGGGACTGGACAGGGGGGACCCAGTACTTC. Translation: CSVERDWTGGTQYF.